This T cell receptor (beta chain) appears in the sequencing data of a study of T cells in Graves' hyperthyroidism and ophthalmopathy. To note about this clonotype: Its antigen remains unknown.

The CDR3 is made up of 17 amino acids. The germline CDR1 and CDR2 sequences are MNHEY and SVGEGT. The junction had 12 bases not matched to a gene; V was cut back by 6 bases and J by 4 bases. Study conclusions and caveats: Blood held most thyroid clonotypes expanded above 0.001 frequency.

What was amplified from RNA transcripts were TCR beta CDR3 regions. HTBI primers were the set used in a first-round RT-PCR of the TCR CDR3. TCRdb passed the multiplex PCR reads through MiXCR, listing each CDR3 protein once. The sample holds fewer than 900,000 distinct CDR3 sequences, 18% seen once. First hyperthyroidism diagnosis is when the blood sample was obtained, before any ophthalmopathy symptoms. This receptor was identified in a woman in her forties or fifties with Graves' hyperthyroidism that later progressed to Graves' ophthalmopathy. This rearrangement joins TRBV6-2 or TRBV6-3 to TRBJ2-1, with 10 positions matching TRBD1. Sequenced material: blood. In DNA, the CDR3 is TGTGCCAGCAGGGGCACCAGGGGACAGGGGTATTACAATGAGCAGTTCTTC. Protein: CASRGTRGQGYYNEQFF.